These T cell receptor beta chains were read from a single sample in a study of cytomegalovirus exposure and HLA in healthy donors. Some clones are missing from TCRdb's copy, which holds only in-frame ones; the method was immunoSEQ multiplex PCR. This table holds 270,000 or so clones, about nine tenths found once. Sequencing used PBMCs. Source of these receptors: a girl between 2 and 10 years old in good health and CMV-seronegative. Both conserved end residues are trimmed from each CDR3.

TRBV11-2,ASSWDSSNQPQH
TRBV23-1,ASSLIQGVASGRANNEQF
TRBV27,ASRGSGSPGEQY
TRBV7-3,ASSLTSNTEAF
TRBV2,ASSGRTGSRQPQH
TRBV2,ASSVQQGVNEQY
TRBV5-8,ASSLIATAYEQY
TRBV6-5,ASSYRGQETQY
TRBV4-2,ASSQDEGSYEQY
TRBV5-1,ASSLILGGQGQF
TRBV6-6,ATRYAETQY
TRBV30,AWSEGHIILGSSRASTDTQY
TRBV19,ASSWRDQETQY
TRBV10-1,ASSPPSGVNTGELF
TRBV9,ASSVYSTSGGSQETQY
TRBV7-2,ASSFYRDAEQF
TRBV7-7,ASSTGLAGGGEQF
TRBV27,ASTRDRLNTGELF
TRBV7-3,ASRKGQPSSYNEQF
TRBV2,AASGSTDTQY
TRBV9,ASSVAKGENTEAF
TRBV14,ASSQVTSGLYNEQF
TRBV7-2,ASSLRSGLAASYEQY
TRBV28,ASSPPGYEQY
TRBV10-3,AIRGTGSTDTQY